This is a list of T cell receptor beta chains from one sample in a study of CD8 T cells in ankylosing spondylitis. TCRdb recomputed calls from the 5' RACE reads with MiXCR, one row per CDR3 protein. There are approximately 200,000 distinct CDR3 sequences in the sample; approximately 12% occur only once, and around 10% lies in the top ten. Sample: blood, either unsorted or a sorted T cell fraction (not recorded which). The receptors were sampled from a female donor with ankylosing spondylitis or in good health (not recorded which). Both conserved end residues are part of each CDR3. D genes are given only for firm matches. Clone size is shown for a subset of rows, as once, few, many or a class of expanded clone.

CDR3 DNA	CDR3 protein	CDR3 length	D gene	V gene	J gene	clone size
TGTGCCGGGGGCAGATCCAATGAGCAGTTCTTC	CAGGRSNEQFF	11	-	TRBV30	TRBJ2-1	-
TGTGCCAGCAGCTCTGGTCAACCCCTTAGCCATGAGCAGTTCTTC	CASSSGQPLSHEQFF	15	-	TRBV7-3	TRBJ2-1	few
TGTGCCAGCAGCTTTACTGAAAAAGAGACCCAGTACTTC	CASSFTEKETQYF	13	-	TRBV7-2	TRBJ2-5	many
TGTGCCAGCACCCTCCACGGACAGGGGAGCAATTCACCCCTCCACTTT	CASTLHGQGSNSPLHF	16	TRBD1	TRBV12-3/TRBV12-4	TRBJ1-6	many
TGTGCCAGCAGTCAGATACTACAGGGTCCGAACACCGGGGAGCTGTTTTTT	CASSQILQGPNTGELFF	17	-	TRBV6-1	TRBJ2-2	many
TGTGCCACCAGCAGAGATGGGGGCCCCATTGGCACTGAAGCTTTCTTT	CATSRDGGPIGTEAFF	16	-	TRBV15	TRBJ1-1	many
TGCAGTGCTCTGCAGGGGGCTAGCGAGCAGTACTTC	CSALQGASEQYF	12	TRBD1	TRBV20-1	TRBJ2-7	many
TGCAGTGCCCTCGGGGTAGCGGAGAGCACAGATACGCAGTATTTT	CSALGVAESTDTQYF	15	-	TRBV20-1	TRBJ2-3	many
TGTGCCAGCAGCTTAGTGGCAGGGAGTCTCTCTGGAAGCACCATATATTTT	CASSLVAGSLSGSTIYF	17	-	TRBV7-2	TRBJ1-3	-
TGTGCCAGCAGCTCGCCGGATAGCAATCAGCCCCAGCATTTT	CASSSPDSNQPQHF	14	-	TRBV7-9	TRBJ1-5	many
TGTGCCAGCTCACCGGGTAGCGGGAGCCTAACCCCGATAGCCAAAAACATTCAGTACTTC	CASSPGSGSLTPIAKNIQYF	20	TRBD2	TRBV18	TRBJ2-4	-
TGTGCCAGCAGCTCCCTGGGGTCGGATAAACTGTTTTTT	CASSSLGSDKLFF	13	-	TRBV7-2	TRBJ1-4	-
TGTGCCAGTAGTCCCTTTGGGGCTTCTTACGAGCAGTACTTC	CASSPFGASYEQYF	14	-	TRBV19	TRBJ2-7	many
TGTGCCAGCACCGACCGTAGCTCTGGAAACACCATATATTTT	CASTDRSSGNTIYF	14	-	TRBV4-2	TRBJ1-3	many
TGTGCCAGCAGTTCCCGGAACCAGGCGGGGAATACGCAGTATTTT	CASSSRNQAGNTQYF	15	-	TRBV27	TRBJ2-3	few
TGCAGTGCTACCAACCCCGGGACGACTAACTATGGCTACACCTTC	CSATNPGTTNYGYTF	15	-	TRBV20-1	TRBJ1-2	few
TGCAGCGTTGAAGACCCAGGCCGTGGTGAAAAACTGTTTTTT	CSVEDPGRGEKLFF	14	-	TRBV29-1	TRBJ1-4	many
TGTGCCAGCAGCACCGGACAGGGTGGCAATCAGCCCCAGCATTTT	CASSTGQGGNQPQHF	15	TRBD1	TRBV7-2	TRBJ1-5	few
TGTGCCAGCAGCAACGCCCTCCGGGCCTACGAGCAGTACTTC	CASSNALRAYEQYF	14	-	TRBV7-9	TRBJ2-7	few
TGTGCCAGCAGCCTAACCTCCGTCGCAAACAATGAGCAGTTCTTC	CASSLTSVANNEQFF	15	-	TRBV7-2	TRBJ2-1	many
TGTGCCAGCAGCTTGAGGCTAGCGGGAGGCACCGGGGAGCTGTTTTTT	CASSLRLAGGTGELFF	16	TRBD2	TRBV5-4	TRBJ2-2	-
TGTGCCAGCAGTCGTTTCTACGGGACTAGCGGGCACTCCTACAATGAGCAGTTCTTC	CASSRFYGTSGHSYNEQFF	19	TRBD2	TRBV6-2/TRBV6-3	TRBJ2-1	-
TGCAGTGCCGCGGCGGCGCCCGTCGGGGGCGAGCAGTACTTC	CSAAAAPVGGEQYF	14	-	TRBV20-1	TRBJ2-7	many
TGTGCCAGCACCCTAGCGGGAGAACGGTCCGGGGAGCTGTTTTTT	CASTLAGERSGELFF	15	TRBD2	TRBV12-3/TRBV12-4	TRBJ2-2	many
TGCAGTGCTAGGGTGACAGAGAACGAGCAGTACTTC	CSARVTENEQYF	12	-	TRBV20-1	TRBJ2-7	few
TGTGCCAGCAGTCCCGGGGGGGGGGGTGTTCAGCCCCAGCATTTT	CASSPGGGGVQPQHF	15	-	TRBV12-3/TRBV12-4	TRBJ1-5	few
TGTGCCACCAGCAGGAGGACAGTCGTACCCGAAGCTTTCTTT	CATSRRTVVPEAFF	14	-	TRBV15	TRBJ1-1	many
TGTGCCACCAGTGACTCGCGGGGGACTGCCGAGACCCAGTACTTC	CATSDSRGTAETQYF	15	TRBD2	TRBV24-1	TRBJ2-5	-
TGTGCCAGCAGTGCGGGCGGGAGGGGCTCCGATGAGCAGTTCTTC	CASSAGGRGSDEQFF	15	TRBD2	TRBV6-4	TRBJ2-1	many
TGTGCCAGCAGCCCCACCGGGGGGCGGGTCTCCTACGAGCAGTACTTC	CASSPTGGRVSYEQYF	16	-	TRBV12-3/TRBV12-4	TRBJ2-7	many
TGTGCCGGCAGTCTAGCGGAAAAAACCTACGAGCAGTACTTC	CAGSLAEKTYEQYF	14	TRBD2	TRBV12-3/TRBV12-4	TRBJ2-7	-
TGCGCCAGCAGCTTGACGGGAGAGATCTACGAGCAGTACTTC	CASSLTGEIYEQYF	14	-	TRBV5-1	TRBJ2-7	-
TGTGCCAGCTCGCCTCCGTTCGGGGATCAAAGGCAGTACTTC	CASSPPFGDQRQYF	14	-	TRBV18	TRBJ2-7	few
TGTGCCACCAGCAGAGATGTCAGCGGGGGCTCCTACGAGCAGTACTTC	CATSRDVSGGSYEQYF	16	TRBD2	TRBV15	TRBJ2-7	many
TGTGCCAGCAGACTAGCGGCCACTTCCGGTGAGCAGTTCTTC	CASRLAATSGEQFF	14	TRBD2	TRBV6-2/TRBV6-3	TRBJ2-1	few
TGTGCCAGCAGCTCCCGGACTAGCGGGAGTATCAACACCGGGGAGCTGTTTTTT	CASSSRTSGSINTGELFF	18	TRBD2	TRBV11-2	TRBJ2-2	-
TGCGCCAGCAGCTTCCAAGGGACAGGGTATGAAAAACTGTTTTTT	CASSFQGTGYEKLFF	15	TRBD1	TRBV5-1	TRBJ1-4	many